A selection of T cell receptor beta chains follows, all from one sample in a study of blood T cell repertoires in COVID-19. Method: immunoSEQ multiplex PCR; TCRdb's copy keeps in-frame clones and lacks some. The table records about 350,000 clones, over 80% of them present only once. Sequencing input: peripheral blood. These receptors all stem from a woman aged 50 to 60 with COVID-19, enrolled during active disease. The CDR3 runs from the conserved cysteine through the conserved F or W. The order of the fields is D gene, clone size, J gene, V gene, CDR3 protein, CDR3 DNA. The D gene is left open where the match is weak. Some rows mark clone size as missing; the rest say once, few, many or name a class of expanded clone.

TRBD1,NA,TRBJ2-6,TRBV19,CASRTGSGANVLTF,TGTGCCAGTAGGACAGGGTCGGGGGCCAACGTCCTGACTTTC
TRBD1,NA,TRBJ2-1,TRBV7-3,CASSLTRTGFTYNEQFF,TGTGCCAGCAGCTTGACGCGGACAGGGTTCACCTACAATGAGCAGTTCTTC
NA,NA,TRBJ1-4,TRBV30,CAWGPRVREKLFF,TGTGCCTGGGGCCCGCGGGTACGTGAAAAACTGTTTTTT
NA,NA,TRBJ1-1,TRBV5-1,CASSLTSGEAFF,TGCGCCAGCAGCTTGACTTCGGGTGAAGCTTTCTTT
TRBD1,NA,TRBJ1-2,TRBV30,CAWNDRGGYTF,TGTGCCTGGAACGACAGGGGCGGCTACACCTTC
NA,NA,TRBJ1-4,TRBV3-1/TRBV3-2,CASSQVNRNEKLFF,TGTGCCAGCAGCCAAGTAAACCGGAATGAAAAACTGTTTTTT
NA,NA,TRBJ1-1,TRBV5-1,CASSSGFIGYDTEAFF,TGCGCCAGCAGCTCAGGATTTATCGGATACGACACTGAAGCTTTCTTT
TRBD2,NA,TRBJ2-2,TRBV4-1,CASSRGLAAGELFF,TGCGCCAGCAGCCGGGGACTAGCAGCCGGGGAGCTGTTTTTT
NA,NA,TRBJ2-7,TRBV15,CATRRTDSSYEQYF,TGTGCCACCAGGCGGACAGATTCGTCCTACGAGCAGTACTTC
NA,NA,TRBJ2-7,TRBV18,CASSPSNTQVYEQYF,TGTGCCAGCTCACCATCCAACACCCAGGTGTACGAGCAGTACTTC
NA,NA,TRBJ1-2,TRBV6-1,CASSEARGFGYTF,TGTGCCAGCAGTGAAGCGCGAGGGTTTGGCTACACCTTC
TRBD2,NA,TRBJ2-1,TRBV27,CASSFLAGTFREQFF,TGTGCCAGCAGTTTTTTAGCGGGCACCTTCCGTGAGCAGTTCTTC
TRBD2,NA,TRBJ2-3,TRBV30,CAWGGASGRILSTDTQYF,TGTGCCTGGGGGGGGGCTAGCGGGAGAATTCTTAGCACAGATACGCAGTATTTT
TRBD1,NA,TRBJ1-5,TRBV19,CASSIGDRETQPQHF,TGTGCCAGTAGTATTGGGGACAGGGAGACCCAGCCCCAGCATTTT
TRBD1,NA,TRBJ1-3,TRBV9,CASSTNPGQSSGNTIYF,TGTGCCAGCAGCACCAACCCGGGACAGAGCTCTGGAAACACCATATATTTT
TRBD2,NA,TRBJ2-3,TRBV2,CASSELGLAEDTQYF,TGTGCCAGCAGTGAACTCGGACTAGCGGAAGATACGCAGTATTTT
NA,few,TRBJ1-1,TRBV7-9,CASSLDISGLKAFF,TGTGCCAGCAGCTTAGACATTTCAGGGCTAAAAGCTTTCTTT
NA,NA,TRBJ2-5,TRBV10-2,CASSEKGIGTQYF,TGCGCCAGCAGTGAGAAGGGGATCGGGACCCAGTACTTC
NA,few,TRBJ1-2,TRBV19,CASSVTGGNYGYTF,TGTGCCAGTAGTGTGACAGGCGGCAACTATGGCTACACCTTC
NA,NA,TRBJ1-5,TRBV18,CASSPSLGGAIQPQHF,TGTGCCAGCTCACCTTCCCTGGGGGGGGCGATTCAGCCCCAGCATTTT
NA,NA,TRBJ2-7,TRBV15,CATSSTGSPYEQYF,TGTGCCACCAGCTCAACAGGGTCCCCCTACGAGCAGTACTTC
TRBD1,NA,TRBJ1-1,TRBV30,CAWSDDRGNTEAFF,TGTGCCTGGAGTGACGACAGGGGGAACACTGAAGCTTTCTTT
TRBD1,few,TRBJ1-5,TRBV9,CASSPFGTGGQPQHF,TGTGCCAGCAGCCCCTTCGGGACAGGGGGTCAGCCCCAGCATTTT
NA,once,TRBJ1-2,TRBV5-4,CASSSTSLGGYTF,TGTGCCAGCAGCTCCACTAGTTTGGGGGGCTACACCTTC
TRBD1,NA,TRBJ2-3,TRBV6-6,CASRRTGSTDTQYF,TGTGCCAGCAGGAGGACAGGTAGCACAGATACGCAGTATTTT
NA,NA,TRBJ2-7,TRBV27,CASSASGTSFYEQYF,TGTGCCAGCTCTGCCTCCGGTACCTCCTTCTACGAGCAGTACTTC
TRBD2,NA,TRBJ2-1,TRBV5-4,CASSMRLAGGHEQFF,TGTGCCAGCAGCATGAGACTAGCGGGAGGTCATGAGCAGTTCTTC
TRBD1,NA,TRBJ2-7,TRBV3-1/TRBV3-2,CASRRSGTASSYEQYF,TGTGCCAGCAGACGATCCGGGACAGCTAGCTCCTACGAGCAGTACTTC
TRBD1,NA,TRBJ2-4,TRBV14,CASSLEGTAKNIQYF,TGTGCCAGCAGCCTGGAAGGGACAGCTAAAAACATTCAGTACTTC
TRBD1,NA,TRBJ1-1,TRBV5-1,CASTGEQGSLWNTEAFF,TGCGCCAGCACGGGAGAACAGGGGAGTCTTTGGAACACTGAAGCTTTCTTT
NA,once,TRBJ1-1,TRBV7-9,CASSRTPNTEAFF,TGTGCCAGCAGCCGGACACCGAACACTGAAGCTTTCTTT
NA,NA,TRBJ2-7,TRBV19,CASSMPGWGSYEQYF,TGTGCCAGTAGTATGCCAGGGTGGGGAAGCTACGAGCAGTACTTC
TRBD1,NA,TRBJ1-5,TRBV28,CASSSPTGGNQPQHF,TGTGCCAGCAGTTCACCGACAGGGGGAAATCAGCCCCAGCATTTT
TRBD2,NA,TRBJ2-7,TRBV11-2,CASSLRWAGVSGEQYF,TGTGCCAGCAGCTTACGGTGGGCGGGAGTTAGTGGCGAGCAGTACTTC
TRBD1,NA,TRBJ1-5,TRBV6-4,CASSPQGGGHQPQHF,TGTGCCAGCAGCCCCCAGGGGGGAGGCCATCAGCCCCAGCATTTT
TRBD2,NA,TRBJ2-2,TRBV9,CASSQWLAGVSGELFF,TGTGCCAGCAGCCAGTGGCTAGCGGGAGTGTCCGGGGAGCTGTTTTTT
TRBD1,NA,TRBJ1-2,TRBV18,CASSPTGQGALGYTF,TGTGCCAGCTCACCAACGGGACAGGGGGCCCTAGGCTACACCTTC
TRBD2,NA,TRBJ2-7,TRBV6-1,CASSEGIRGLAGPYEQYF,TGTGCCAGCAGTGAAGGAATCAGGGGACTAGCGGGACCCTACGAGCAGTACTTC
NA,NA,TRBJ2-6,TRBV11-2,CASTISGANVLTF,TGTGCCAGCACCATCTCTGGGGCCAACGTCCTGACTTTC
NA,NA,TRBJ1-5,TRBV18,CASSPSGGKPQHF,TGTGCCAGCTCACCATCGGGGGGCAAACCCCAGCATTTT
NA,NA,TRBJ2-3,TRBV2,CASSEWTVTDTQYF,TGTGCCAGCAGTGAGTGGACAGTGACAGATACGCAGTATTTT
TRBD1,NA,TRBJ2-7,TRBV5-4,CASSPGQGSYEQYF,TGTGCCAGCAGCCCTGGACAGGGGAGCTACGAGCAGTACTTC
NA,once,TRBJ2-7,TRBV19,CASTATNPYEQYF,TGTGCCAGTACCGCGACAAACCCCTACGAGCAGTACTTC
TRBD2,NA,TRBJ2-7,TRBV6-5,CASGTGGGYEQYF,TGTGCCAGCGGGACGGGAGGGGGGTACGAGCAGTACTTC
TRBD2,NA,TRBJ2-5,TRBV7-2,CASSSGRSRDWGGETQYF,TGTGCCAGCAGCTCCGGGAGGTCGAGGGACTGGGGGGGAGAGACCCAGTACTTC
TRBD1,once,TRBJ2-7,TRBV19,CASSMTPGQGYEQYF,TGTGCCAGTAGTATGACACCGGGACAGGGGTACGAGCAGTACTTC
TRBD1,NA,TRBJ1-6,TRBV14,CASSPLGTVNSPLHF,TGTGCCAGCAGCCCCCTTGGGACAGTTAATTCACCCCTCCACTTT
NA,NA,TRBJ2-1,TRBV2,CASTRRGGEQFF,TGTGCCAGCACCAGAAGGGGGGGTGAGCAGTTCTTC
TRBD1,NA,TRBJ2-2,TRBV9,CASSQRTGETGELFF,TGTGCCAGCAGCCAACGGACAGGGGAAACCGGGGAGCTGTTTTTT
NA,once,TRBJ1-1,TRBV7-9,CASSLILFDTEAFF,TGTGCCAGCAGCTTAATTCTTTTCGACACTGAAGCTTTCTTT
TRBD1,NA,TRBJ1-5,TRBV6-6,CASSKITGGGQPQHF,TGTGCCAGCAGCAAAATAACAGGGGGCGGGCAGCCCCAGCATTTT
TRBD1,NA,TRBJ1-2,TRBV5-1,CASSLPGTGGGYTF,TGCGCCAGCAGCTTGCCCGGGACAGGCGGGGGCTACACCTTC
NA,once,TRBJ2-2,TRBV30,CAWSDTGWTGELFF,TGTGCCTGGAGTGACACAGGGTGGACCGGGGAGCTGTTTTTT
TRBD2,NA,TRBJ2-3,TRBV4-1,CASTDSGRGADTQYF,TGCGCCAGCACGGATAGCGGGAGGGGGGCAGATACGCAGTATTTT
NA,NA,TRBJ1-2,TRBV21-1,CASSKERDRGPNYGYTF,TGTGCCAGCAGCAAAGAACGGGACAGGGGGCCTAACTATGGCTACACCTTC
NA,once,TRBJ1-3,TRBV6-6,CASSTGQGLSGNTIYF,TGTGCCAGCAGTACCGGGCAGGGGCTCTCTGGAAACACCATATATTTT
TRBD2,NA,TRBJ2-1,TRBV5-5,CASSLLAGGRGEQFF,TGTGCCAGCAGCTTACTAGCGGGAGGACGTGGTGAGCAGTTCTTC